This TCR beta chain was documented in a study of shared clonotypes between healthy human individuals. Study-wide results and caveats: A reduction in generation probabilities was seen for non-shared clonotypes relative to those shared by all four donors.

Assay used: immunoSEQ multiplex PCR; TCRdb lists only in-frame clones, some missing. Here the sample spans hundreds of thousands of clones, 72% being singletons. V lost 6 bases, J lost 4 bases, and 9 bases lay in between. In germline, CDR1 is SNHLY, CDR2 FYNNEI. This CDR3 has 13 amino acids. With regard to this clone: As yet, its antigen is unknown.

The sample consisted of memory CD4+ T cells sorted from blood. Subset given: CD45RA-negative fraction. The receptor's source is a woman aged 25 to 39 in good health. J is TRBJ2-2 and V is TRBV2, with D perhaps assigned TRBD1 or TRBD2 (5 bases each). CDR3 sequence reads: CASSGTVTGELFF. DNA for the CDR3: TGTGCCAGCAGCGGGACGGTCACCGGGGAGCTGTTTTTT.